The 31 T cell receptor beta chains below were found in one sample sequenced in a study of patients and donors after allogeneic stem cell transplantation. TCRdb re-called the RT-PCR reads through MiXCR, storing one row per CDR3 protein. Seen here are about 960,000 distinct CDR3 sequences, roughly 18% observed once, and the top ten hold roughly 6.4%. Source material: blood, either unsorted or a sorted T cell fraction (not recorded which). The source is a human donor who was either an allogeneic HSCT recipient or a stem cell or donor lymphocyte infusion donor (not recorded which). It is not recorded whose cells these are; they may come from a transplant donor.

This clonotype was detected only a few times. The chain uses TRBV30 and TRBJ2-7; D is undetermined. The CDR3 loop spans 13 amino acids. Germline CDR1 is GTSNPN and CDR2 is SVGIG (reference sequence). Trimming left V 0 bases short and J 6 bases short, with 12 bases between. The CDR3 nucleotides are TGTGCCTGGAGTGTTTCCGGCCAGTCCGAGCAGTACTTC. Its translation: CAWSVSGQSEQYF.

The chain employs TRBV5-4 and TRBJ1-3, with 12 bases lining up with TRBD1. The CDR3 is 20 residues long. Trimming took 1 base from V and 3 from J; bases not matched to a gene: 14. Per the germline V gene, CDR1 is SGHNT and CDR2 is YYREEE (reference sequence). The CDR3 loop reads CASSLIPGTGGPLGGNTIYF. The CDR3 nucleotides are TGTGCCAGCAGCTTGATCCCCGGGACAGGGGGCCCACTTGGTGGAAACACCATATATTTT.

V is TRBV7-2 and J is TRBJ2-7; D is perhaps TRBD2 (6 bases). Trimming removed 3 bases from V and 2 bases from J, with 17 bases in between. Per germline, CDR1 SGHTA and CDR2 FQGNSA. CDR3 length: 16 residues. The CDR3 loop is CASSFQRSSAAYEQYF. In DNA, the CDR3 is TGTGCCAGCAGCTTTCAACGCTCTAGCGCCGCCTACGAGCAGTACTTC.

This clonotype was detected a few times. This CDR3 fails to terminate in the conserved phenylalanine or tryptophan, so it likely reflects a read error. V is TRBV29-1 and J is TRBJ2-5; D is possibly TRBD2 (5 bases). The CDR3 spans 12 residues. Germline CDR1 SQVTM, CDR2 ANQGSEA. With 6 bases removed from V and 2 bases from J, the gap between germline ends came to 10 bases. This CDR3 is CSVEGYQETQYS. CDR3 nucleotide sequence: TGCAGCGTCGAGGGTTATCAAGAGACCCAGTACTCC.

The sample holds a few counts of this clonotype. The V call is TRBV24-1, the J call TRBJ2-5; TRBD1 matches 10 bases. J was trimmed by 5 bases and V by 4 bases; bases with no gene match: 9. This CDR3 is 16 amino acids long. CDR1 is KGHDR and CDR2 is SFDVKD in the germline V gene. CDR3 sequence: CATSDHTDRGFETQYF. CDR3 nucleotides: TGTGCCACCAGTGACCATACGGACAGGGGGTTTGAGACCCAGTACTTC.

This clonotype appeared a few times. This chain connects TRBV5-1 to TRBJ1-1; the D gene is possibly TRBD1 (5 bases). This CDR3 comprises 16 residues. Per the germline V gene, CDR1 is SGHRS and CDR2 is YFSETQ. Trimming stripped 1 base from V and 1 base from J, with 14 bases between. CDR3 residues: CASSLWGTRENTEAFF. CDR3 sequence (DNA): TGCGCCAGCAGCTTGTGGGGGACCCGGGAGAACACTGAAGCTTTCTTT.

The CDR3, as DNA: TGTGCCAGCAGCTTCACCACAACTAGCACAGATACGCAGTATTTT. It encodes CASSFTTTSTDTQYF. The chain couples TRBV11-2 to TRBJ2-3; no clear D gene. The CDR3 is 15 residues long. The germline V gene has CDR1 SGHAT and CDR2 FQNNGV. Trimming cost V 3 bases and J 0 bases, with 10 bases left between them.

Only a few counts were recorded for this clonotype. This chain's CDR3 is CASSEPGQVTNEQFF. CDR3 DNA sequence: TGTGCCAGCAGTGAACCGGGACAGGTGACGAATGAGCAGTTCTTC. The chain carries TRBV25-1 and TRBJ2-1, with 8 bases fitting TRBD1. V was clipped by 2 bases and J by 7 bases; unmatched bases: 7. There are 15 residues in the CDR3. Germline lookup yields CDR1 MGHDK and CDR2 SYGVNS.

This clonotype was counted between two and nine times. V usage is TRBV29-1 and J usage is TRBJ2-4; 11 bases are shared with TRBD1. Germline CDR1 reads SQVTM; CDR2 reads ANQGSEA. V was pared by 4 bases and J by 7 bases, with 9 bases of the junction left unmatched. CDR3 length equals 15 residues. CDR3 sequence: CSVGLGTGGGNIQYF. DNA of the CDR3: TGCAGCGTTGGCCTTGGGACAGGGGGAGGTAACATTCAGTACTTC.

The chain couples TRBV12-3 or TRBV12-4 to TRBJ1-5; TRBD1 agrees at 9 bases. Trimming at V came to 4 bases and at J to 4 bases, leaving 8 bases not matched to a gene. This CDR3 is 16 amino acids long. CDR3 sequence reads: CASSSPGQGTNQPQHF. As DNA, the CDR3 is TGTGCCAGCAGTTCTCCGGGACAGGGTACGAATCAGCCCCAGCATTTT.

The sample holds many counts of this clonotype. The chain uses TRBV10-3 and TRBJ2-7; D not resolved. Germline V lookup: CDR1 ENHRY, CDR2 SYGVKD. This CDR3 spans 14 amino acids. Trimming pared 3 bases from V and 4 bases from J, leaving 13 bases between. In DNA form, the CDR3 reads TGTGCCATCAGTGATACCTACAGCACATACGAGCAGTACTTC. Translation: CAISDTYSTYEQYF.

This clonotype showed up just a few times. This chain joins TRBV29-1 and TRBJ2-7, with a weak D call TRBD1 (6 bases). The CDR3 runs to 15 residues. Trimming left V 3 bases short and J 5 bases short, with 20 bases between. The germline V gene has CDR1 SQVTM and CDR2 ANQGSEA. The CDR3 nucleotides are TGCAGCGTTGATAGTGGAGAGGGCAGGGGTGACGAGCAGTACTTC. It is translated as CSVDSGEGRGDEQYF.

This clonotype was observed many times. The chain's CDR3 is CASSYRDSYNEQFF. The CDR3 DNA reads TGTGCCAGCAGTTACAGGGACAGTTACAATGAGCAGTTCTTC. This chain connects TRBV6-5 to TRBJ2-1; TRBD1 agrees at 7 bases. The J segment lost 4 bases and the V segment lost 2 bases, leaving 2 bases of the junction unmatched. Germline values: CDR1 MNHEY, CDR2 SVGAGI. The CDR3 spans 14 residues.

The genes are TRBV4-2 and TRBJ2-1, with D tentatively TRBD1 (5 bases). CDR1 LGHNA and CDR2 YNFKEQ come from the germline V gene. The V and J ends lost 0 bases and 8 bases respectively, with 8 bases between them. There are 13 residues in the CDR3. CDR3 sequence: CASSQEGPDEQFF. The CDR3, as DNA: TGTGCCAGCAGCCAAGAGGGGCCGGATGAGCAGTTCTTC.

V usage is TRBV5-1 and J usage is TRBJ2-1, with D hard to call. The CDR3 covers 14 residues. Germline values: CDR1 SGHRS, CDR2 YFSETQ. V dropped 0 bases and J dropped 7 bases, with 11 bases sitting between them. CDR3 in DNA: TGCGCCAGCAGCTTGGGGCCAGCGCGGAATGAGCAGTTCTTC. This codes for CASSLGPARNEQFF.

The genes are TRBV27 and TRBJ1-5; a weak D match, TRBD1 (6 bases). CDR1 MNHEY and CDR2 SMNVEV come from the germline V gene (reference sequence). V was clipped by 4 bases and J by 3 bases, with 16 bases between them. The CDR3 contains 16 residues. The CDR3 here is CASSSDRLLPNQPQHF. The CDR3 bases are TGTGCCAGCAGTTCAGACAGGCTTCTCCCCAATCAGCCCCAGCATTTT.

This clonotype was seen a few times. The chain recombines TRBV30 with TRBJ1-5, with 7 bases aligning to TRBD1. V dropped 2 bases and J dropped 11; count of bases not matched to a gene: 9. Germline V CDR1 and CDR2: GTSNPN, SVGIG (reference sequence). This CDR3 is built from 13 residues. Here the CDR3 reads CAWSPIGGWSQHF. The CDR3, as DNA: TGTGCCTGGAGTCCTATAGGGGGCTGGTCCCAGCATTTT.

The rearrangement links TRBV4-3 to TRBJ2-3; 7 nucleotides align to TRBD2. Per germline, CDR1 LGHNA and CDR2 YSLEER. The V segment lost 0 bases and the J segment 4 bases; nucleotides outside the gene matches: 10. This CDR3 comprises 17 residues. The CDR3 reads CASSQDFTGEGADTQYF. Here the CDR3 DNA reads TGCGCCAGCAGCCAAGATTTCACCGGGGAGGGCGCAGATACGCAGTATTTT.

The rearrangement links TRBV3-1 to TRBJ2-7; the match to TRBD2 covers 7 bases. Unmatched junction bases numbered 3, after V lost 2 bases and J lost 2 bases. CDR3 size: 14 residues. CDR1 and CDR2 from the germline V gene are LGHDT and YNNKEL (reference sequence). CDR3 bases: TGTGCCAGCAGCCAAATTCGGGGGGCCTACGAGCAGTACTTC. Translated: CASSQIRGAYEQYF.

J is TRBJ1-1 and V is TRBV5-5, with D tentatively TRBD1 (5 bases). The V gene's germline CDR1 is SGHKS and CDR2 YYEKEE (reference sequence). The CDR3 length is 14 residues. Trimming stripped 1 base from V and 5 bases from J, with 12 bases between. CDR3 nucleotide sequence: TGTGCCAGCAGCTTGACGGACGGGGGGACTGAAGCTTTCTTT. Translated: CASSLTDGGTEAFF. The whole variable domain, filled in from reference TRBV5-5 and TRBJ1-1, reads DAGVTQSPTHLIKTRGQQVTLRCSPISGHKSVSWYQQVLGQGPQFIFQYYEKEERGRGNFPDRFSARQFPNYSSELNVNALLLGDSALYLCASSLTDGGTEAFFGQGTRLTVV.

This clonotype was seen only a few times. The chain uses TRBV25-1 and TRBJ2-1; D remains ambiguous. There are 15 residues in the CDR3. Looked up from germline, CDR1 is MGHDK and CDR2 is SYGVNS. Deletions cut 3 bases from V and 8 bases from J, with 17 bases between. CDR3 nucleotide sequence: TGTGCCAGCAGTGACAGCCGTGCCCTCGGCTATGAGCAGTTCTTC. This codes for CASSDSRALGYEQFF.

This clonotype has only a few counts. The gene calls are TRBV7-9 and TRBJ2-1; the match to TRBD2 covers 14 bases. The CDR3 sequence is 14 residues long. V trimming: 5 bases; J trimming: 9 bases; junction bases outside the gene matches: 3. The germline gives CDR1 SEHNR, CDR2 FQNEAQ (reference sequence). CDR3 amino acids: CASSTGTSGSEQFF. The CDR3 DNA sequence: TGTGCCAGCAGCACTGGGACTAGCGGGAGTGAGCAGTTCTTC.

This rearrangement joins TRBV9 to TRBJ2-3, with TRBD1 matching 10 bases. From germline, CDR1 is SGDLS and CDR2 YYNGEE. V gave up 0 bases and J gave up 3 bases; unmatched junction bases: 7. CDR3 length equals 17 residues. This CDR3 is CASSVVATGGLTDTQYF. The CDR3 nucleotides are TGTGCCAGCAGCGTAGTGGCGACAGGGGGCTTAACAGATACGCAGTATTTT.

This clonotype was detected only a few times. The V gene is TRBV29-1, the J gene TRBJ1-2; no clear D gene. Germline V lookup: CDR1 SQVTM, CDR2 ANQGSEA. The CDR3 runs to 11 residues. V was cut by 8 bases and J by 0 bases, with 7 bases left in between. The CDR3 here is CSSTTNYGYTF. The CDR3 nucleotides read TGCAGCTCGACGACTAACTATGGCTACACCTTC.

The CDR3: CASSQETTHTQYF. The CDR3, as DNA: TGTGCCAGCAGCCAAGAGACCACTCATACGCAGTATTTT. V gene TRBV4-2 combines with J gene TRBJ2-3; D remains ambiguous. CDR1 is LGHNA and CDR2 is YNFKEQ in the germline V gene. The CDR3 runs 13 residues. V lost 0 bases to trimming and J lost 7 bases, with 8 bases between them.

Written as DNA, the CDR3 is TGTGCCAGCAAGGATAAAGGACAGAACTACGAGCAGTACTTC. Amino acid sequence: CASKDKGQNYEQYF. V and J are TRBV2 and TRBJ2-7; perhaps TRBD1 as D (6 bases). V lost 7 bases to trimming and J lost 3 bases, with 16 bases between them. The CDR3 has 14 residues. CDR1 is SNHLY, CDR2 FYNNEI, per germline.

CDR3 in amino acids: CSAQTRDRTYNEQFF. Here the CDR3 DNA reads TGCAGTGCCCAGACCCGGGACAGAACCTACAATGAGCAGTTCTTC. The rearrangement uses TRBV20-1 and TRBJ2-1; 7 nucleotides line up with TRBD1. Unmatched junction bases numbered 10, after V lost 6 bases and J lost 2 bases. Germline lookup yields CDR1 DFQATT and CDR2 SNEGSKA (reference sequence). This CDR3 is 15 amino acids long.

The chain joins TRBV7-3 to TRBJ1-3, with TRBD1 as a possible D gene (5 bases). The germline V and J ends were trimmed by 10 bases and 1 base, with 14 bases remaining between them. Germline loops: CDR1 SGHTA, CDR2 FQGTGA. The CDR3 runs 14 residues. The CDR3 reads CATALDTSGNTIYF. DNA of the CDR3: TGTGCCACAGCTCTGGACACTTCTGGAAACACCATATATTTT.

This chain joins TRBV5-1 and TRBJ2-3; no definite D call. The CDR3 contains 15 residues. The germline V gene has CDR1 SGHRS and CDR2 YFSETQ. The V and J ends lost 3 bases and 0 bases respectively, with 11 bases between them. DNA of the CDR3: TGCGCCAGCAGCTCCGCGGCCCGTAGCACAGATACGCAGTATTTT. Translated, it gives CASSSAARSTDTQYF.

The V and J genes are TRBV3-1 and TRBJ2-7; the D gene is possibly TRBD2 (6 bases). V lost 4 bases and J 3 bases, leaving 13 bases between the germline ends. The germline V gene encodes CDR1 LGHDT and CDR2 YNNKEL (reference sequence). This CDR3 region has 14 residues. The CDR3 spells CASSLGTFLYEQYF. CDR3 sequence (DNA): TGTGCCAGCAGCCTTGGGACTTTCCTCTACGAGCAGTACTTC.

This chain links TRBV4-3 with TRBJ1-6; D perhaps matches TRBD1 (5 bases). The CDR3 length is 14 residues. V lost 3 bases, J lost 9 bases, and 12 bases lay in between. Looked up from germline, CDR1 is LGHNA and CDR2 is YSLEER. CDR3 sequence: CASSQGTASSPLHF. Here the CDR3 DNA reads TGCGCCAGCAGCCAGGGGACCGCGTCTTCACCCCTCCACTTT.